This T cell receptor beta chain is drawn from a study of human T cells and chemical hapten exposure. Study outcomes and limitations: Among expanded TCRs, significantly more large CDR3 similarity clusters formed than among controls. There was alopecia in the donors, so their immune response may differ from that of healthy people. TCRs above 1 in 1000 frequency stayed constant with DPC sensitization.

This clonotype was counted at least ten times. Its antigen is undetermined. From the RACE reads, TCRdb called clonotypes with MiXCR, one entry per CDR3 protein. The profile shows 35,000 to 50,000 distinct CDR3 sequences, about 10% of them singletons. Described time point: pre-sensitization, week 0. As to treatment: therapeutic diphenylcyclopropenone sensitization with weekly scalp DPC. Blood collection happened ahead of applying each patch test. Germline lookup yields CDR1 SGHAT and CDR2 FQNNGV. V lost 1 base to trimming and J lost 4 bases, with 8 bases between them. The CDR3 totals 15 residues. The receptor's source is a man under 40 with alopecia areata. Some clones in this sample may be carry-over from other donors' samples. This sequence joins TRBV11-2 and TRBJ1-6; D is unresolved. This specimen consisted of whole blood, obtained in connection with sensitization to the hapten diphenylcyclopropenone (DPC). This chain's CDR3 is CASSLVTGYNSPLHF. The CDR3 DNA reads TGTGCCAGCAGCTTAGTTACTGGATATAATTCACCCCTCCACTTT.